A single sample gave rise to the 5 T cell receptor beta chains below, sequenced in a study of blood T cell repertoires in COVID-19. Repertoires were generated with immunoSEQ multiplex PCR, while TCRdb's copy carries only in-frame clones and drops some. The table includes about 150,000 clones, roughly 84% detected once. Sequenced material: peripheral blood. These receptors were taken from a woman in her forties or fifties with acute or convalescent COVID-19.

V is TRBV7-9 and J is TRBJ1-4, with a tentative D call TRBD1 (6 bases). Germline-derived CDR1 and CDR2 are SEHNR and FQNEAQ (reference sequence). The CDR3 has 15 residues. The V end lost 5 bases, the J end lost 8 bases, and 18 bases lay between the germline ends. The CDR3 DNA follows: TGTGCCAGCAGCCTTTGGGACGGGGGGGCGGAAAAACTGTTTTTT. It specifies CASSLWDGGAEKLFF.

Here the CDR3 reads CASSLTGTRSYEQFF. The DNA for the CDR3 is TGTGCCAGCAGCTTAACCGGGACTAGAAGTTATGAGCAGTTCTTC. V is TRBV7-3 and J is TRBJ2-1, with 8 bases matching TRBD2. The V and J ends lost 0 bases and 8 bases, in that order; junction bases with no gene match: 6. Germline CDR1 SGHTA, CDR2 FQGTGA. The CDR3 runs to 15 residues.

This sequence joins TRBV12-3 or TRBV12-4 and TRBJ2-3; TRBD2 is a possible D gene (5 bases). The CDR3 extends over 12 amino acids. V lost 2 bases and J lost 9, with 9 bases in between. CDR3 nucleotide sequence: TGTGCCAGCAGTTTAATGAGGGAGACGCAGTATTTT. Its protein product is CASSLMRETQYF.

The rearrangement uses TRBV2 and TRBJ1-5; maybe TRBD1 (6 bases). V dropped 6 bases and J dropped 4 bases, with 13 bases sitting between them. Germline CDR1 reads SNHLY; CDR2 reads FYNNEI. The CDR3 spans 14 residues. The CDR3 loop reads CASSPGTRNQPQHF. CDR3 in DNA: TGTGCCAGCAGCCCGGGGACAAGAAATCAGCCCCAGCATTTT.

V and J are TRBV7-3 and TRBJ2-3; D possibly corresponds to TRBD2 (6 bases). V was shortened by 5 bases and J by 1 base, with 13 bases between the two germline ends. The CDR3 consists of 15 residues. CDR1 and CDR2 from the germline V gene are SGHTA and FQGTGA. CDR3 coding DNA: TGTGCCAGCAGCCCCCGGGACTTGGGCACAGATACGCAGTATTTT. It is translated as CASSPRDLGTDTQYF.